These 24 T cell receptor beta chains share one sample of origin, sequenced in a study of shared clonotypes between healthy human individuals. Only in-frame clones appear in the TCRdb table, and some are missing; sequencing was by immunoSEQ multiplex PCR. This table has just over 2,000,000 clones, approximately 95% appearing once. Cells designated naive CD8 were CD45RO-negative and were positively selected for CCR7, with terminally differentiated effector memory CD45RA+ cells excluded. Sample: naive CD8+ T cells sorted from blood. The receptor set was obtained from a man aged 18 to 35 in good health.

Details on this clone: In the same sample, other DNA sequences code for this CDR3. This sequence joins TRBV6-5 and TRBJ2-5; TRBD2 might be the D (6 bases). CDR3 size: 14 residues. Germline V gene sequence: CDR1 MNHEY, CDR2 SVGAGI. Trimming removed 0 bases from V and 4 bases from J, with 9 bases in between. This chain's CDR3 is CASSYSGGSETQYF. CDR3 coding DNA: TGTGCCAGCAGTTACTCGGGGGGTTCAGAGACCCAGTACTTC.

This clone was detected only once. The chain joins TRBV21-1 to TRBJ1-5. TRBV21-1 is a pseudogene. CDR3 length equals 13 residues. CDR3: CALHESRNQPQHF. CDR3 nucleotide sequence: TGTGCCCTTCATGAGTCGCGGAATCAGCCCCAGCATTTT.

The V call is TRBV27, the J call TRBJ2-3, with D possibly being TRBD1 (6 bases). Per the germline V gene, CDR1 is MNHEY and CDR2 is SMNVEV (reference sequence). V was cut by 5 bases and J by 1 base, with 10 bases left in between. The CDR3 is 14 residues long. The CDR3 region has the DNA TGTGCCAGCAGTCCGGCAGGGGGCACAGATACGCAGTATTTT. Protein product: CASSPAGGTDTQYF.

This rearrangement joins TRBV6-1 to TRBJ2-7, with TRBD1 as a possible D gene (5 bases). V was pared by 5 bases and J by 3 bases, with 17 bases between. The CDR3 extends over 15 amino acids. From germline, CDR1 is MNHNS and CDR2 SASEGT. The CDR3 here is CASSPPPGQVYEQYF. The CDR3 DNA reads as TGTGCCAGCAGTCCCCCCCCTGGACAAGTCTACGAGCAGTACTTC.

The chain uses TRBV13 and TRBJ2-5; 11 positions match TRBD2. The J call may be mistaken, given a closer DNA end match to TRBJ2-7. The CDR3 loop spans 15 amino acids. Germline loops: CDR1 PRHDT, CDR2 FYEKMQ (reference sequence). The CDR3 region is CASSPGTSGTYEQYF. In DNA form, the CDR3 reads TGTGCCAGCAGCCCGGGGACTAGCGGAACCTACGAGCAGTACTTC.

This clone was recorded only once. This sample includes further DNA sequences coding for the same CDR3. The chain recombines TRBV7-8 with TRBJ2-7, with D unclear. Trimming pared 1 base from V and 2 bases from J, leaving 6 bases between. Looked up from germline, CDR1 is SGHVS and CDR2 is FQNEAQ. The CDR3 totals 13 residues. The CDR3 sequence is CASSLGVAYEQYF. CDR3 nucleotide sequence: TGTGCCAGCAGCTTAGGGGTTGCCTACGAGCAGTACTTC.

The chain links TRBV6-5 to TRBJ2-7, with TRBD2 matching 9 bases. Germline values: CDR1 MNHEY, CDR2 SVGAGI. The CDR3 consists of 16 residues. The J segment lost 1 base and the V segment lost 0 bases, leaving 4 bases of the junction unmatched. CDR3 in amino acids: CASSYSVTSGSYEQYF. The CDR3 coding sequence is TGTGCCAGCAGTTACTCGGTGACTAGCGGTTCCTACGAGCAGTACTTC.

V gene TRBV6-1 combines with J gene TRBJ1-2; the D gene is possibly TRBD1 (6 bases). CDR1 is MNHNS and CDR2 is SASEGT in the germline V gene. This CDR3 spans 16 amino acids. Trimming stripped 3 bases from V and 5 bases from J, with 19 bases between. DNA of the CDR3: TGTGCCAGCAGTGAGGCCGTTGGGGGCGCCGGATATGGCTACACCTTC. Its translation is CASSEAVGGAGYGYTF.

This chain joins TRBV5-6 and TRBJ1-3; tentative D call: TRBD1 (6 bases). V lost 4 bases to trimming and J lost 0 bases, with 14 bases between them. Germline V gives CDR1 SGHDT, CDR2 YYEEEE. The CDR3 covers 16 residues. In nucleotides, the CDR3 is TGTGCCAGCAGCATTGGACAGCTGGACTCTGGAAACACCATATATTTT. The encoded protein is CASSIGQLDSGNTIYF.

This chain joins TRBV4-3 and TRBJ2-2; possibly TRBD2 for D (6 bases). This CDR3 region has 17 residues. Germline V gene sequence: CDR1 LGHNA, CDR2 YSLEER. Trimming cost V 1 base and J 4 bases, with 16 bases left between them. The chain's CDR3 is CASSQGLAGSITGELFF. For the CDR3, the DNA is TGCGCCAGCAGCCAAGGGCTTGCGGGGAGTATCACCGGGGAGCTGTTTTTT.

The V and J genes are TRBV4-1 and TRBJ2-3, with TRBD1 as a possible D gene (5 bases). Germline CDR1 reads MGHRA; CDR2 reads YSYEKL. V was shortened by 0 bases and J by 2 bases, with 9 bases between the two germline ends. The CDR3 is made up of 15 amino acids. The CDR3: CASSQEDRYTDTQYF. For the CDR3, the DNA is TGCGCCAGCAGCCAAGAAGACAGATACACAGATACGCAGTATTTT.

The sample holds one count of this clone. This rearrangement joins TRBV11-2 to TRBJ2-7; D may be TRBD2 (5 bases). Per the germline V gene, CDR1 is SGHAT and CDR2 is FQNNGV. This CDR3 spans 12 amino acids. Trimming pared 5 bases from V and 4 bases from J, leaving 9 bases between. CDR3 coding DNA: TGTGCCAGCAGCGGACTTGGGTACGAGCAGTACTTC. It encodes CASSGLGYEQYF. The full variable domain, in which reference TRBV11-2 and TRBJ2-7 provide the parts outside the CDR3, is EAGVAQSPRYKIIEKRQSVAFWCNPISGHATLYWYQQILGQGPKLLIQFQNNGVVDDSQLPKDRFSAERLKGVDSTLKIQPAKLEDSAVYLCASSGLGYEQYFGPGTRLTVT.

As concerns this clone: Other DNA sequences of this sample code for an identical CDR3. The CDR3 region has the DNA TGTGCCAGCAGCTTGTGGGGGGCAGGGAATCAGCCCCAGCATTTT. Its protein product is CASSLWGAGNQPQHF. The rearrangement links TRBV5-6 to TRBJ1-5, with D possibly TRBD1 on 6 matching bases. Trimming took 1 base from V and 4 from J, leaving 12 bases between them. Germline CDR1 reads SGHDT; CDR2 reads YYEEEE. CDR3 length equals 15 residues.

This chain joins TRBV9 and TRBJ2-5, with D perhaps matching TRBD2 (6 bases). V was pared by 4 bases and J by 5 bases, with 15 bases between. This CDR3 is 14 amino acids long. CDR1 is SGDLS, CDR2 YYNGEE, per germline. The CDR3, as DNA: TGTGCCAGCAGCCCCGGGGCCCGGGAGGAGACCCAGTACTTC. Translated: CASSPGAREETQYF.

This clone was observed a single time. The chain recombines TRBV29-1 with TRBJ2-1, with 8 nucleotides matching TRBD2. V was clipped by 3 bases and J by 3 bases; unmatched bases: 1. Looked up from germline, CDR1 is SQVTM and CDR2 is ANQGSEA. This CDR3 spans 13 amino acids. CDR3 in DNA: TGCAGCGTTGAGGGACTAGTCTACAATGAGCAGTTCTTC. Its protein product is CSVEGLVYNEQFF.

The V and J genes are TRBV6-1 and TRBJ2-7, with D perhaps TRBD2 (6 bases). Per germline, CDR1 MNHNS and CDR2 SASEGT. This CDR3 region has 15 residues. With 2 bases removed from V and 0 bases from J, the gap between germline ends came to 11 bases. The CDR3 sequence: CASSESGTGSYEQYF. In DNA, the CDR3 is TGTGCCAGCAGTGAATCGGGGACTGGCTCCTACGAGCAGTACTTC.

CDR3 amino acids: CASSLYGTGAFNEQFF. The CDR3, as DNA: TGCGCCAGCAGCCTCTATGGGACAGGGGCTTTCAATGAGCAGTTCTTC. The chain uses TRBV4-1 and TRBJ2-1, with 10 bases that match TRBD1. The CDR3 extends over 16 amino acids. From germline, CDR1 is MGHRA and CDR2 YSYEKL. Losses at the gene ends were 4 bases for V and 6 bases for J; bases not matched to a gene: 9.

The V call is TRBV7-2, the J call TRBJ2-1; 7 nucleotides match TRBD1. After removal of 0 bases from V and 4 bases from J, the junction contained 9 bases not matched to a gene. The germline gives CDR1 SGHTA, CDR2 FQGNSA. CDR3 length equals 17 residues. This CDR3 reads CASSLAQGRGQYNEQFF. The CDR3 nucleotides read TGTGCCAGCAGCTTAGCGCAGGGTAGGGGGCAATACAATGAGCAGTTCTTC.

V is TRBV19 and J is TRBJ2-1; TRBD1 or TRBD2 may be the D gene (6 bases each). V was cut by 5 bases and J by 12 bases, with 17 bases left in between. CDR3 length equals 13 residues. CDR1 and CDR2 (germline): LNHDA, SQIVND (reference sequence). CDR3 sequence: CASSWRDTGGQFF. The DNA for the CDR3 is TGTGCCAGTAGTTGGCGGGACACAGGAGGGCAGTTCTTC.

This chain links TRBV5-1 with TRBJ2-2; D not certain. V dropped 2 bases and J dropped 2 bases, with 13 bases sitting between them. The CDR3 runs 16 residues. The germline CDR1 and CDR2 sequences are SGHRS and YFSETQ. In nucleotides, the CDR3 is TGCGCCAGCAGCTTTAATTGGGAACAAAACACCGGGGAGCTGTTTTTT. Translated, it gives CASSFNWEQNTGELFF.

V usage is TRBV4-2 and J usage is TRBJ2-3; TRBD2 matches 9 bases. Germline V gives CDR1 LGHNA, CDR2 YNFKEQ. V shed 3 bases, J shed 4 bases, and the junction held 11 bases outside the gene matches. CDR3 length: 17 amino acids. CDR3 amino acids: CASSHLIAGEGADTQYF. The CDR3 DNA is TGTGCCAGCAGCCATCTAATAGCGGGAGAAGGTGCAGATACGCAGTATTTT.

The J gene is TRBJ2-3, the V gene TRBV6-5; unclear D gene. Trimming removed 0 bases at V and 4 bases at J, with 14 bases between. The CDR3 runs to 16 residues. From germline, CDR1 is MNHEY and CDR2 SVGAGI. CDR3 residues: CASSYSIGHSADTQYF. CDR3 bases: TGTGCCAGCAGTTACTCGATAGGGCACAGTGCAGATACGCAGTATTTT.

Note on this clone: Other DNA sequences in the sample encode the same CDR3. The chain uses TRBV4-1 and TRBJ2-7; the D gene is possibly TRBD1 (5 bases). V lost 1 base to trimming and J lost 2 bases, with 9 bases between them. There are 14 residues in the CDR3. Germline V gene sequence: CDR1 MGHRA, CDR2 YSYEKL. This CDR3 reads CASSQGQGTYEQYF. DNA of the CDR3: TGCGCCAGCAGCCAAGGTCAGGGAACCTACGAGCAGTACTTC.

The chain links TRBV7-9 to TRBJ1-4, with 8 bases matching TRBD1. With 1 base clipped from V and 6 bases from J, the junction kept 7 bases outside the gene matches. CDR1 is SEHNR and CDR2 is FQNEAQ in the germline V gene (reference sequence). The length of the CDR3 is 16 residues. DNA of the CDR3: TGTGCCAGCAGCTTAGGGGAAGGACAGGGTTATGAAAAACTGTTTTTT. Its protein product is CASSLGEGQGYEKLFF.